What follows are 9 T cell receptor beta chains derived from one specimen sequenced in a study of T-cell reconstitution after alpha-beta-depleted transplantation in children. Preparing the TCRbeta library involved the use of unique molecular identifiers. TCRdb processed the PCR reads anew with MiXCR; each CDR3 protein has one entry. The table lists around 670,000 distinct CDR3 sequences, over 10% of them singletons, with 0.79% in the top ten. Specimen: PBMCs, collected before TCRalphabeta/CD19-depleted stem cell transplant. The receptor set was obtained from a girl aged 2-10 years with congenital amegakaryocytic thrombocytopenia, due to receive a stem cell transplant.

This chain joins TRBV29-1 and TRBJ2-7, with 7 bases identical to TRBD1. The V and J ends lost 7 bases and 3 bases, in that order; junction bases with no gene match: 9. Germline V gene sequence: CDR1 SQVTM, CDR2 ANQGSEA. The CDR3 contains 13 residues. CDR3 nucleotide sequence: TGCAGCGCCTCACAGGGGATTGACTACGAGCAGTACTTC. This codes for CSASQGIDYEQYF.

Comment on this clonotype: The junction shows a germline mismatch at one end, possibly a read error. The chain recombines TRBV20-1 with TRBJ2-1; TRBD2 agrees at 16 bases. CDR3 length: 17 residues. Germline V gene sequence: CDR1 DFQATT, CDR2 SNEGSKA (reference sequence). CDR3 DNA sequence: TGCTGTGCTAGAGATTTGGGACTAGCGGGAGGGCGGAATGAGCAGTTCTTC. This gives the protein CCARDLGLAGGRNEQFF.

The chain carries TRBV2 and TRBJ2-3, with D hard to call. V was cut by 10 bases and J by 1 base, with 21 bases left in between. This CDR3 is built from 16 residues. Looked up from germline, CDR1 is SNHLY and CDR2 is FYNNEI. In DNA form, the CDR3 reads TGTGCCACCGAGACCGCAGTGCAAGTTCGCACAGATACGCAGTATTTT. As protein: CATETAVQVRTDTQYF.

This clonotype has a count of ten or more. The chain is built from TRBV6-6 and TRBJ2-7; D may be TRBD1 (5 bases). Germline assignment: CDR1 MNHNY and CDR2 SVGAGI (reference sequence). Deletions cut 5 bases from V and 2 bases from J, with 10 bases between. The CDR3 has 13 residues. In DNA, the CDR3 is TGTGCCAGCAGTCGGACACAAACCTACGAGCAGTACTTC. The encoded protein is CASSRTQTYEQYF.

In its sample, this clonotype was seen many times. The chain uses TRBV20-1 and TRBJ2-3; D is possibly TRBD2 (7 bases). This CDR3 has 15 residues. Germline V gene sequence: CDR1 DFQATT, CDR2 SNEGSKA (reference sequence). The CDR3 protein is CAVGGRGGSTDTQYF. The CDR3 coding sequence is TGCGCGGTAGGGGGTAGGGGGGGTAGCACAGATACGCAGTATTTT.

In its sample, this clonotype was seen many times. Here the CDR3 reads CAWSVRGTGELFF. CDR3 DNA: TGTGCCTGGAGTGTACGGGGCACCGGGGAGCTGTTTTTT. V and J are TRBV30 and TRBJ2-2; D perhaps matches TRBD2 (5 bases). The CDR3 spans 13 residues. Trimming took 0 bases from V and 4 from J, leaving 6 bases between them. CDR1 GTSNPN and CDR2 SVGIG come from the germline V gene (reference sequence).

The sample holds many counts of this clonotype. The CDR3: CASSRPGRPYGYTF. CDR3 DNA: TGTGCCAGCAGCCGACCGGGACGGCCTTATGGCTACACCTTC. V is TRBV3-1 and J is TRBJ1-2; perhaps TRBD1 as D (5 bases). This CDR3 is built from 14 residues. Trimming removed 4 bases from V and 5 bases from J, with 14 bases in between. The V gene's germline CDR1 is LGHDT and CDR2 YNNKEL (reference sequence).

The table lists this clonotype with many counts. The genes are TRBV20-1 and TRBJ2-1; D gene uncertain. This CDR3 has 12 residues. V dropped 2 bases and J dropped 7 bases, with 9 bases sitting between them. Germline V CDR1 and CDR2: DFQATT, SNEGSKA (reference sequence). The CDR3 DNA reads as TGCAGTGCTAGACCGGACGGGAATGAGCAGTTCTTC. Amino acid sequence: CSARPDGNEQFF.

This clonotype was seen once. V and J are TRBV7-2 and TRBJ2-1; 7 bases are shared with TRBD2. V shed 1 base and J 5 bases; nucleotides not matched to a gene: 8. This CDR3 is 16 amino acids long. Germline V gene data show CDR1 as SGHTA and CDR2 as FQGNSA. The CDR3 DNA reads TGTGCCAGCAGCTTAGGTAGCGGGCCCCCGAACAATGAGCAGTTCTTC. Protein product: CASSLGSGPPNNEQFF.